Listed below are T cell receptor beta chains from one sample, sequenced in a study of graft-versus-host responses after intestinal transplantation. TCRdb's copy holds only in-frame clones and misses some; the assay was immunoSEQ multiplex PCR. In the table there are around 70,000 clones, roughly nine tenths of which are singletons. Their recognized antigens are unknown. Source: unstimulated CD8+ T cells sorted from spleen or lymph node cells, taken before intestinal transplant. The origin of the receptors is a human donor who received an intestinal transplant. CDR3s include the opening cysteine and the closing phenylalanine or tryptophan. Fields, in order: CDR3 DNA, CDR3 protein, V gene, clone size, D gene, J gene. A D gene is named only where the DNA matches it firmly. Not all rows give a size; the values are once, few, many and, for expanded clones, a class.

cdr3_nt: TGTGCCAGCAGCATACTCCGGGACAGGGTAGCCCCCTACGAGCAGTACTTC; cdr3_aa: CASSILRDRVAPYEQYF; v_call: TRBV28; clone_size: NA; d_call: TRBD1; j_call: TRBJ2-7
cdr3_nt: TGTGCTAGCAGCCTAAATTTGGGCACAGATACGCAGTATTTT; cdr3_aa: CASSLNLGTDTQYF; v_call: TRBV7-7; clone_size: NA; d_call: NA; j_call: TRBJ2-3
cdr3_nt: TGTGCCAGCAGCGTTGGGGGGAGGGTCGGGGAAGAGACCCAGTACTTC; cdr3_aa: CASSVGGRVGEETQYF; v_call: TRBV9; clone_size: NA; d_call: TRBD2; j_call: TRBJ2-5
cdr3_nt: TGTGCCAGCAGCCGCGACAGTTACGAGCAGTACTTC; cdr3_aa: CASSRDSYEQYF; v_call: TRBV5-4; clone_size: once; d_call: NA; j_call: TRBJ2-7
cdr3_nt: TGTGCCAGCAGTTTTTGGGGGCCGCTCTACGAGCAGTACTTC; cdr3_aa: CASSFWGPLYEQYF; v_call: TRBV28; clone_size: NA; d_call: NA; j_call: TRBJ2-7
cdr3_nt: TGTGCCAGCAGTGGGACAGGGGCCAATCAGCCCCAGCATTTT; cdr3_aa: CASSGTGANQPQHF; v_call: TRBV6-5; clone_size: NA; d_call: TRBD1; j_call: TRBJ1-5
cdr3_nt: TGTGCCACCAGCAGAGCCCAGGGGGAAACCTATGGCTACACCTTC; cdr3_aa: CATSRAQGETYGYTF; v_call: TRBV15; clone_size: NA; d_call: TRBD1; j_call: TRBJ1-2
cdr3_nt: TGTGCCAGCAGCGGCAGGCACGACTACAATGAGCAGTTCTTC; cdr3_aa: CASSGRHDYNEQFF; v_call: TRBV6-5; clone_size: NA; d_call: NA; j_call: TRBJ2-1
cdr3_nt: TGTGCCAGCAGGAAGCAGGAGAACACTGAAGCTTTCTTT; cdr3_aa: CASRKQENTEAFF; v_call: TRBV28; clone_size: NA; d_call: NA; j_call: TRBJ1-1
cdr3_nt: TGTGCCACTCAACGAGGGCCCGGGACAGGGCTTTACGAGCAGTACTTC; cdr3_aa: CATQRGPGTGLYEQYF; v_call: TRBV27; clone_size: NA; d_call: TRBD1; j_call: TRBJ2-7
cdr3_nt: TGTGCCAGCCGGGGGGGGCCGGACAATGAGCAGTTCTTC; cdr3_aa: CASRGGPDNEQFF; v_call: TRBV5-6; clone_size: NA; d_call: TRBD2; j_call: TRBJ2-1
cdr3_nt: TGTGCCAGCAGCTTAGAAGGGAGGCCCTACGAGCAGTACTTC; cdr3_aa: CASSLEGRPYEQYF; v_call: TRBV7-2; clone_size: NA; d_call: NA; j_call: TRBJ2-7
cdr3_nt: TGTGCCAGCAGCCCTAGCCCAGATACGCAGTATTTT; cdr3_aa: CASSPSPDTQYF; v_call: TRBV7-6; clone_size: NA; d_call: NA; j_call: TRBJ2-3
cdr3_nt: TGTGCCAGCAGTTACTCGATGGACAGGGTCTATGGCTACACCTTC; cdr3_aa: CASSYSMDRVYGYTF; v_call: TRBV6-5; clone_size: NA; d_call: TRBD1; j_call: TRBJ1-2
cdr3_nt: TGTGCCAGCAGTGTGGGGGCCCTCGTGGATGGCTACACCTTC; cdr3_aa: CASSVGALVDGYTF; v_call: TRBV6-1; clone_size: NA; d_call: NA; j_call: TRBJ1-2
cdr3_nt: TGTGCCAGCAGTTTATCCCCGACAGCCTATGGCTACACCTTC; cdr3_aa: CASSLSPTAYGYTF; v_call: TRBV27; clone_size: NA; d_call: NA; j_call: TRBJ1-2
cdr3_nt: TGTGCCAGCAGCCAAGATGGTTTAGCGGGCAATGAGCAGTTCTTC; cdr3_aa: CASSQDGLAGNEQFF; v_call: TRBV4-2; clone_size: NA; d_call: TRBD2; j_call: TRBJ2-1
cdr3_nt: TGTGCCAGCAGTCTGGGGACAGGGAGGTCGGAGACCCAGTACTTC; cdr3_aa: CASSLGTGRSETQYF; v_call: TRBV28; clone_size: NA; d_call: TRBD1; j_call: TRBJ2-5
cdr3_nt: TGCGCCAGCAGAGGGACAGGTCAGCTTTTGGATACGCAGTATTTT; cdr3_aa: CASRGTGQLLDTQYF; v_call: TRBV5-1; clone_size: NA; d_call: TRBD1; j_call: TRBJ2-3
cdr3_nt: TGTGCCTGGAGTCCCCCCGTTGAGGGGGCCGGCTATGGCTACACCTTC; cdr3_aa: CAWSPPVEGAGYGYTF; v_call: TRBV30; clone_size: NA; d_call: TRBD1; j_call: TRBJ1-2
cdr3_nt: TGTGCCAGCAGCCAAGGACTCTCCGATGAGCAGTTCTTC; cdr3_aa: CASSQGLSDEQFF; v_call: TRBV4-2; clone_size: NA; d_call: NA; j_call: TRBJ2-1
cdr3_nt: TGTGCCAGAGGGCAGGGCCGGACCGGGGAGCTGTTTTTT; cdr3_aa: CARGQGRTGELFF; v_call: TRBV27; clone_size: NA; d_call: NA; j_call: TRBJ2-2
cdr3_nt: TGTGCCAGTCTCCAGGGTAGGGATGAAGCTTTCTTT; cdr3_aa: CASLQGRDEAFF; v_call: TRBV19; clone_size: few; d_call: NA; j_call: TRBJ1-1
cdr3_nt: TGTGCCACCCCAGCCCCTCAGGGGACGAACTATGGCTACACCTTC; cdr3_aa: CATPAPQGTNYGYTF; v_call: TRBV19; clone_size: NA; d_call: NA; j_call: TRBJ1-2
cdr3_nt: TGTGCCACTTGGCTAGCGGGGTCCTACAATGAGCAGTTCTTC; cdr3_aa: CATWLAGSYNEQFF; v_call: TRBV15; clone_size: NA; d_call: TRBD2; j_call: TRBJ2-1
cdr3_nt: TGTGCCAGCAGCCGCACAGGGGGCACGAGTGAAAAACTGTTTTTT; cdr3_aa: CASSRTGGTSEKLFF; v_call: TRBV28; clone_size: few; d_call: TRBD1; j_call: TRBJ1-4
cdr3_nt: TGTGCCAGCAGAAGGACAGGGGGCTACACCGGGGAGCTGTTTTTT; cdr3_aa: CASRRTGGYTGELFF; v_call: TRBV7-9; clone_size: NA; d_call: TRBD1; j_call: TRBJ2-2
cdr3_nt: TGTGCCACCGCCCGCCGAGCGGGGGTTAGCACCGGGGAGCTGTTTTTT; cdr3_aa: CATARRAGVSTGELFF; v_call: TRBV15; clone_size: NA; d_call: TRBD2; j_call: TRBJ2-2
cdr3_nt: TGTGCCAGCAGTTTAGTGAGGGGGACAGGAGGAGGCTACACCTTC; cdr3_aa: CASSLVRGTGGGYTF; v_call: TRBV28; clone_size: NA; d_call: TRBD1; j_call: TRBJ1-2
cdr3_nt: TGCAGCGTTGTCGAGACCTACGAGCAGTACTTC; cdr3_aa: CSVVETYEQYF; v_call: TRBV29-1; clone_size: NA; d_call: NA; j_call: TRBJ2-7
cdr3_nt: TGTGCTAGTGGTTTGGGGACAGGGCTTGAAGCTTTCTTT; cdr3_aa: CASGLGTGLEAFF; v_call: TRBV12-5; clone_size: NA; d_call: TRBD1; j_call: TRBJ1-1
cdr3_nt: TGTGCCAGCAGTCGCCCTCCCCTGGGACAGGGGGCTATCGACGAGCAGTACTTC; cdr3_aa: CASSRPPLGQGAIDEQYF; v_call: TRBV28; clone_size: NA; d_call: TRBD1; j_call: TRBJ2-7
cdr3_nt: TGCGCCAGCAGCTGCCATGGGACAGGTAAAGGAGACGAGCAGTACTTC; cdr3_aa: CASSCHGTGKGDEQYF; v_call: TRBV5-1; clone_size: NA; d_call: TRBD1; j_call: TRBJ2-7